A selection of T cell receptor beta chains follows, all from one sample in a study of early T cells in non-severe SARS-CoV-2 infection. Each CDR3 protein is one row after TCRdb ran MiXCR on the 5' RACE reads. The data show about 30,000 distinct CDR3 sequences, with 3.9% seen just once and approximately 8.2% held by the top ten. Sequenced material: whole blood. The source of these receptors is an adult who was a healthcare worker with PCR-confirmed SARS-CoV-2 infection or an uninfected control (not recorded which). Each CDR3 is given with its conserved first and last residue. The D gene is left open where the match is weak. For some rows the clone size is stated as once, few or many, or as a class when expanded; others skip it.

clone size: many
D gene: -
V gene: TRBV6-5
J gene: TRBJ1-2
CDR3 protein: CASSLGGGENYGYTF
CDR3 DNA: TGTGCCAGCAGCCTCGGAGGAGGCGAGAACTATGGCTACACCTTC

clone size: few
D gene: TRBD2
V gene: TRBV7-6
J gene: TRBJ2-3
CDR3 protein: CASSLMVAGGTDTQYF
CDR3 DNA: TGTGCCAGCAGCTTAATGGTAGCGGGAGGCACAGATACGCAGTATTTT

clone size: many
D gene: -
V gene: TRBV15
J gene: TRBJ1-4
CDR3 protein: CATSRDGHLGADEKLFF
CDR3 DNA: TGTGCCACCAGCAGAGACGGTCATTTGGGGGCAGATGAAAAACTGTTTTTT

clone size: many
D gene: -
V gene: TRBV7-3
J gene: TRBJ2-1
CDR3 protein: CASSRSPRNEQFF
CDR3 DNA: TGTGCCAGCAGCCGAAGCCCCCGAAATGAGCAGTTCTTC

clone size: many
D gene: TRBD1
V gene: TRBV12-3/TRBV12-4
J gene: TRBJ1-5
CDR3 protein: CASSKQGGFNQPQHF
CDR3 DNA: TGTGCCAGCAGTAAGCAGGGGGGATTCAATCAGCCCCAGCATTTT

clone size: many
D gene: -
V gene: TRBV6-4
J gene: TRBJ1-4
CDR3 protein: CASKRGSNEKLFF
CDR3 DNA: TGTGCCAGCAAGAGGGGTTCTAATGAAAAACTGTTTTTT

clone size: many
D gene: -
V gene: TRBV27
J gene: TRBJ1-2
CDR3 protein: CASSLSSGPNYGYTF
CDR3 DNA: TGTGCCAGCAGTTTATCTTCTGGGCCCAACTATGGCTACACCTTC

clone size: many
D gene: -
V gene: TRBV27
J gene: TRBJ2-1
CDR3 protein: CASSLGRMSSYNEQFF
CDR3 DNA: TGTGCCAGCAGTTTGGGTCGAATGAGCTCCTACAATGAGCAGTTCTTC

clone size: many
D gene: -
V gene: TRBV4-1
J gene: TRBJ2-7
CDR3 protein: CASSQDPGSIYEQYF
CDR3 DNA: TGCGCCAGCAGCCAAGATCCCGGGAGCATCTACGAGCAGTACTTC

clone size: many
D gene: TRBD1
V gene: TRBV24-1
J gene: TRBJ1-2
CDR3 protein: CATSGGDRGENYGYTF
CDR3 DNA: TGTGCCACCAGTGGCGGGGACAGGGGGGAGAACTATGGCTACACCTTC

clone size: many
D gene: -
V gene: TRBV14
J gene: TRBJ1-1
CDR3 protein: CASSPIRNTEAFF
CDR3 DNA: TGTGCCAGCAGCCCCATTCGGAACACTGAAGCTTTCTTT

clone size: many
D gene: TRBD1
V gene: TRBV4-3
J gene: TRBJ2-5
CDR3 protein: CASSRTLDRAETQYF
CDR3 DNA: TGCGCCAGCAGCCGGACCTTGGACAGGGCCGAGACCCAGTACTTC

clone size: many
D gene: -
V gene: TRBV28
J gene: TRBJ1-2
CDR3 protein: CASSLRRYGYTF
CDR3 DNA: TGTGCCAGCAGTTTACGGCGGTATGGCTACACCTTC

clone size: many
D gene: -
V gene: TRBV2
J gene: TRBJ2-2
CDR3 protein: CASRMGVTGELFF
CDR3 DNA: TGTGCCAGCCGGATGGGGGTCACCGGGGAGCTGTTTTTT

clone size: many
D gene: TRBD1
V gene: TRBV6-5
J gene: TRBJ2-7
CDR3 protein: CASSRALDRAHEQYF
CDR3 DNA: TGTGCCAGCAGCCGAGCCCTGGACAGGGCCCACGAGCAGTACTTC

clone size: many
D gene: -
V gene: TRBV5-1
J gene: TRBJ2-7
CDR3 protein: CASSSGDGYEQYF
CDR3 DNA: TGCGCCAGCAGCTCGGGCGACGGGTACGAGCAGTACTTC

clone size: many
D gene: -
V gene: TRBV5-1
J gene: TRBJ1-2
CDR3 protein: CASRTGAGSYGYTF
CDR3 DNA: TGCGCCAGCAGGACCGGGGCAGGGTCCTATGGCTACACCTTC

clone size: many
D gene: -
V gene: TRBV20-1
J gene: TRBJ1-1
CDR3 protein: CSARPGDTEAFF
CDR3 DNA: TGCAGTGCTCGGCCCGGGGACACTGAAGCTTTCTTT

clone size: many
D gene: TRBD1
V gene: TRBV29-1
J gene: TRBJ2-5
CDR3 protein: CSVGQQGAAETQYF
CDR3 DNA: TGCAGCGTTGGGCAACAGGGGGCCGCGGAGACCCAGTACTTC

clone size: many
D gene: TRBD2
V gene: TRBV20-1
J gene: TRBJ2-1
CDR3 protein: CSATSGRANEQFF
CDR3 DNA: TGCAGTGCAACGAGCGGGAGGGCCAATGAGCAGTTCTTC

clone size: -
D gene: -
V gene: TRBV18
J gene: TRBJ2-1
CDR3 protein: CASSPTREQFF
CDR3 DNA: TGTGCCAGCTCACCGACGCGGGAGCAGTTCTTC

clone size: many
D gene: TRBD1
V gene: TRBV29-1
J gene: TRBJ1-1
CDR3 protein: CSVPGQTNTEAFF
CDR3 DNA: TGCAGCGTGCCGGGACAGACGAACACTGAAGCTTTCTTT

clone size: many
D gene: -
V gene: TRBV15
J gene: TRBJ1-5
CDR3 protein: CATSRVGGNVNQPQHF
CDR3 DNA: TGTGCCACCAGCAGGGTGGGGGGGAATGTAAATCAGCCCCAGCATTTT

clone size: -
D gene: -
V gene: TRBV12-3/TRBV12-4
J gene: TRBJ1-1
CDR3 protein: CASSLYNTEAFF
CDR3 DNA: TGTGCCAGCAGTTTGTACAACACTGAAGCTTTCTTT

clone size: many
D gene: -
V gene: TRBV5-8
J gene: TRBJ2-1
CDR3 protein: CASSLIVSYNEQFF
CDR3 DNA: TGTGCCAGCAGCTTGATAGTCAGCTACAATGAGCAGTTCTTC

clone size: -
D gene: -
V gene: TRBV4-1
J gene: TRBJ1-3
CDR3 protein: CASSQDPSGTIYF
CDR3 DNA: TGCGCCAGCAGCCAAGATCCCTCCGGTACCATATATTTT

clone size: many
D gene: -
V gene: TRBV15
J gene: TRBJ2-3
CDR3 protein: CATSRARDNLRNTQYF
CDR3 DNA: TGTGCCACCAGCAGGGCCCGGGACAACCTCAGGAATACGCAGTATTTT

clone size: many
D gene: -
V gene: TRBV28
J gene: TRBJ2-7
CDR3 protein: CASTGGADRYEQYF
CDR3 DNA: TGTGCCAGCACCGGCGGGGCGGACCGTTACGAGCAGTACTTC